The 26 T cell receptor beta chains presented below share a single source sample, sequenced in a study of blood T cell repertoires in COVID-19. Libraries were prepared by immunoSEQ multiplex PCR; TCRdb keeps only in-frame clonotypes and omits some of them. Of 310,000 or so clones in the sample, approximately 90% were seen once. Sample: peripheral blood. The receptors were gathered from a man aged 25 to 40 with COVID-19, enrolled during active disease.

V gene TRBV10-1 combines with J gene TRBJ2-5; the D gene is possibly TRBD2 (6 bases). The CDR3 runs 13 residues. Trimming removed 5 bases from V and 6 bases from J, with 13 bases in between. Germline V gene data show CDR1 as WNHNN and CDR2 as SYGVQD (reference sequence). In DNA form, the CDR3 reads TGCGCCAGCAGTTTGGGACTCGGAAAGACCCAGTACTTC. Translating gives CASSLGLGKTQYF.

This clone turned up a few times. The chain couples TRBV11-1 to TRBJ1-1; maybe TRBD1 (6 bases). The V and J ends lost 6 bases and 6 bases respectively, with 17 bases between them. The CDR3 sequence is 14 residues long. The germline gives CDR1 SGHAT, CDR2 FQDESV (reference sequence). CDR3 coding DNA: TGTGCCAGCAGTTCCGGAAGGGGGAAAGCTGAAGCTTTCTTT. Protein sequence: CASSSGRGKAEAFF.

In DNA, the CDR3 is TGTGCCATCAGTGAGTCGACAGACAGGGGGCAGACCTACGAGCAGTACTTC. Amino acid sequence: CAISESTDRGQTYEQYF. This chain connects TRBV10-3 to TRBJ2-7; 10 nucleotides match TRBD1. The CDR3 is 17 residues long. J lost 2 bases, V lost 0 bases, and 7 bases had no gene match. Germline V lookup: CDR1 ENHRY, CDR2 SYGVKD.

This chain uses TRBV11-2 with TRBJ1-1, with 7 bases identical to TRBD1. The germline V gene encodes CDR1 SGHAT and CDR2 FQNNGV. CDR3 length equals 16 residues. V shed 5 bases, J shed 4 bases, and the junction held 13 bases outside the gene matches. This CDR3 reads CASSPTRGQGSTEAFF. The CDR3, as DNA: TGTGCCAGCAGCCCTACTAGGGGGCAGGGAAGCACTGAAGCTTTCTTT.

This chain links TRBV7-9 with TRBJ2-1; D is uncertain. Germline values: CDR1 SEHNR, CDR2 FQNEAQ (reference sequence). The CDR3 covers 11 residues. V was shortened by 8 bases and J by 1 base, with 3 bases between the two germline ends. The CDR3 DNA sequence: TGTGCCAGCGAGTCCTACAATGAGCAGTTCTTC. Residues: CASESYNEQFF.

The chain employs TRBV7-2 and TRBJ2-7; tentatively, D is TRBD2 (5 bases). The germline V gene encodes CDR1 SGHTA and CDR2 FQGNSA. The CDR3 totals 18 residues. The ends were cut back, 2 bases at V and 4 bases at J, with 24 bases in the middle. CDR3 nucleotides: TGTGCCAGCAGCTTATGGGGTTTGACGGCCCCGGGATGGTACGAGCAGTACTTC. This gives the protein CASSLWGLTAPGWYEQYF.

A single count supports this clone. The chain has TRBV6-1 and TRBJ1-4; weak D call: TRBD1 (6 bases). Per the germline V gene, CDR1 is MNHNS and CDR2 is SASEGT. The ends were cut back, 0 bases at V and 2 bases at J, with 19 bases in the middle. The CDR3 has 19 residues. The CDR3 DNA reads as TGTGCCAGCAGTGAAGCTCATCTCGGGGGGCTCTGGACTAATGAAAAACTGTTTTTT. This translates into CASSEAHLGGLWTNEKLFF.

This clone was detected only once. The chain carries TRBV7-2 and TRBJ2-7, with TRBD1 identical over 10 bases. Germline V gene lookup returns CDR1 SGHTA and CDR2 FQGNSA. V lost 1 base and J lost 4; bases outside the gene matches: 4. The CDR3 spans 15 residues. CDR3 bases: TGTGCCAGCAGCTTAGGACAGGGGGCGGGATACGAGCAGTACTTC. Its protein product is CASSLGQGAGYEQYF.

This rearrangement joins TRBV29-1 to TRBJ2-7; D perhaps matches TRBD2 (5 bases). The germline gives CDR1 SQVTM, CDR2 ANQGSEA. Between the trimmed V and J ends, which lost 4 bases and 1 base, there was a span of 8 bases. This CDR3 is 12 amino acids long. The CDR3 nucleotides read TGCAGCGTTGTGGAGGTTTCCTACGAGCAGTACTTC. Translated, it gives CSVVEVSYEQYF.

This clone was counted a few times. The rearrangement links TRBV7-2 to TRBJ2-3; 12 positions match TRBD2. V lost 6 bases to trimming and J lost 5 bases; unmatched junction nucleotides: 15. Germline V gene data show CDR1 as SGHTA and CDR2 as FQGNSA. This CDR3 has 18 amino acids. This CDR3 reads CASSLRPLAGGSLDTQYF. CDR3 nucleotides: TGTGCCAGCAGTCTACGGCCCCTAGCGGGGGGGTCATTAGATACGCAGTATTTT.

The chain links TRBV15 to TRBJ1-5, with D unclear. CDR1 is LNHNV and CDR2 is YYDKDF in the germline V gene (reference sequence). The CDR3 totals 15 residues. Trimming removed 5 bases at V and 4 bases at J, with 15 bases between. The chain's CDR3 is CATSRPTDANQPQHF. For the CDR3, the DNA is TGTGCCACCAGCCGCCCGACTGACGCTAATCAGCCCCAGCATTTT.

The chain uses TRBV10-3 and TRBJ1-3; weak D call: TRBD1 (6 bases). The germline V gene has CDR1 ENHRY and CDR2 SYGVKD. The V gene lost 4 bases and the J gene lost 0 bases, with 10 bases spanning the gap. The CDR3 loop spans 15 amino acids. The CDR3 is CAISAPDSSGNTIYF. The CDR3 region has the DNA TGTGCCATCAGTGCTCCGGACAGCTCTGGAAACACCATATATTTT.

The chain has TRBV18 and TRBJ2-2; D is perhaps TRBD2 (6 bases). Germline V lookup: CDR1 KGHSH, CDR2 LQKENI. The CDR3 totals 16 residues. V was clipped by 3 bases and J by 5 bases, with 16 bases between them. This CDR3 reads CASSPEYGRGTGELFF. DNA of the CDR3: TGTGCCAGCTCACCCGAGTACGGGAGAGGGACCGGGGAGCTGTTTTTT.

V gene TRBV27 combines with J gene TRBJ2-7, with D tentatively TRBD1 (5 bases). The CDR3 consists of 14 residues. Germline V CDR1 and CDR2: MNHEY, SMNVEV (reference sequence). V was trimmed by 3 bases and J by 3 bases, leaving 12 bases between them. CDR3 coding DNA: TGTGCCAGCAGTTTGCAGGGTGCCCACTACGAGCAGTACTTC. Protein product: CASSLQGAHYEQYF.

The rearrangement uses TRBV20-1 and TRBJ1-4; D remains unclear. V lost 3 bases and J lost 5, with 10 bases in between. The CDR3 length is 13 residues. Germline CDR1 DFQATT, CDR2 SNEGSKA (reference sequence). The CDR3: CSASQVTNEKLFF. CDR3 sequence (DNA): TGCAGTGCTAGTCAGGTTACAAATGAAAAACTGTTTTTT.

The rearrangement uses TRBV7-2 and TRBJ1-6; D is perhaps TRBD1 (6 bases). Germline values: CDR1 SGHTA, CDR2 FQGNSA. CDR3 length equals 15 residues. Trimming stripped 4 bases from V and 6 bases from J, with 13 bases between. The CDR3 reads CASSSQTGTNSPLHF. As DNA, the CDR3 is TGTGCCAGCAGCTCACAGACAGGAACTAATTCACCCCTCCACTTT. Looking up the rest from reference TRBV7-2 and TRBJ1-6 gives the full variable domain: GAGVSQSPSNKVTEKGKDVELRCDPISGHTALYWYRQSLGQGLEFLIYFQGNSAPDKSGLPSDRFSAERTGGSVSTLTIQRTQQEDSAVYLCASSSQTGTNSPLHFGNGTRLTVT.

This chain joins TRBV3-1 (or the pseudogene TRBV3-2) and TRBJ2-2; 10 nucleotides agree with TRBD2. Trimming cost V 2 bases and J 6 bases; bases outside gene matches: 15. The length of the CDR3 is 19 residues. Germline loops: CDR1 LGHDT, CDR2 YNNKEL (reference sequence). The CDR3 protein is CASSQLLAGNLPSSGELFF. The DNA of the CDR3 is TGTGCCAGCAGCCAATTACTAGCGGGAAATTTACCAAGTTCCGGGGAGCTGTTTTTT.

This chain connects TRBV18 to TRBJ1-2, with 10 positions matching TRBD1. The germline CDR1 and CDR2 sequences are KGHSH and LQKENI. The ends lost 3 bases at V and 2 bases at J; junction bases unmatched: 6. There are 16 residues in the CDR3. CDR3 nucleotide sequence: TGTGCCAGCTCACCGCCTGGGACAGGGGTCAACTATGGCTACACCTTC. Its protein is CASSPPGTGVNYGYTF. Full variable domain (missing parts from reference TRBV18 and TRBJ1-2): NAGVMQNPRHLVRRRGQEARLRCSPMKGHSHVYWYRQLPEEGLKFMVYLQKENIIDESGMPKERFSAEFPKEGPSILRIQQVVRGDSAAYFCASSPPGTGVNYGYTFGSGTRLTVV.

This chain joins TRBV10-3 and TRBJ2-3; weak D call: TRBD1 (6 bases). CDR3 length: 17 amino acids. CDR1 ENHRY and CDR2 SYGVKD come from the germline V gene. The V end was cut by 3 bases, the J end by 3 bases, with 19 bases between. CDR3 DNA sequence: TGTGCCATCAGTGAATCAATAGGAACAGGGAAGACAGATACGCAGTATTTT. It is translated as CAISESIGTGKTDTQYF.

The genes are TRBV29-1 and TRBJ2-7; weak D call: TRBD1 (6 bases). Trimming left V 7 bases short and J 5 bases short, with 12 bases between. The CDR3 sequence is 11 residues long. CDR1 and CDR2 from the germline V gene are SQVTM and ANQGSEA. CDR3 sequence: CSGKDSNEQYF. As DNA, the CDR3 is TGCAGCGGGAAGGACAGTAACGAGCAGTACTTC.

This chain uses TRBV18 with TRBJ2-7, with 11 bases aligning to TRBD1. The CDR3 is 15 residues long. CDR1 is KGHSH and CDR2 is LQKENI in the germline V gene. After removal of 3 bases from V and 9 bases from J, the junction contained 10 bases not matched to a gene. The CDR3 sequence is CASSPDGQGAGGQYF. CDR3 nucleotide sequence: TGTGCCAGCTCACCTGACGGACAGGGGGCAGGGGGGCAGTACTTC.

This sequence joins TRBV18 and TRBJ1-6, with a tentative D call TRBD1 (5 bases). In germline, CDR1 is KGHSH, CDR2 LQKENI. The CDR3 is 16 residues long. The V and J ends lost 0 bases and 7 bases respectively, with 13 bases between them. The CDR3 sequence: CASSPPGGEGNSPLHF. The CDR3 DNA reads as TGTGCCAGCTCACCACCGGGAGGGGAGGGGAATTCACCCCTCCACTTT.

The chain uses TRBV5-1 and TRBJ2-7, with 8 bases lining up with TRBD2. CDR1 is SGHRS and CDR2 is YFSETQ in the germline V gene. This CDR3 is built from 14 residues. V gave up 7 bases and J gave up 1 base; unmatched junction bases: 7. The CDR3 sequence is CASSIGGGSYEQYF. The CDR3 DNA is TGCGCCAGCTCCATCGGGGGGGGGTCCTACGAGCAGTACTTC.

The genes are TRBV6-5 and TRBJ2-1; maybe TRBD2 (5 bases). Between the trimmed V and J ends, which lost 5 bases and 12 bases, there was a span of 17 bases. The CDR3 consists of 13 residues. Germline loops: CDR1 MNHEY, CDR2 SVGAGI. The CDR3 bases are TGTGCCAGCAGTACTAAAAGCGGAATGGGGCAGTTCTTC. Residues: CASSTKSGMGQFF.

The chain links TRBV30 to TRBJ1-1, with D uncertain. From germline, CDR1 is GTSNPN and CDR2 SVGIG (reference sequence). Trimming stripped 0 bases from V and 0 bases from J, with 8 bases between. The CDR3 has 14 amino acids. The CDR3 DNA follows: TGTGCCTGGAGTGTACTAGTCATGAACACTGAAGCTTTCTTT. Protein sequence: CAWSVLVMNTEAFF.

The gene calls are TRBV11-2 and TRBJ2-7; D is unresolved. The CDR3 totals 13 residues. The germline gives CDR1 SGHAT, CDR2 FQNNGV. With 0 bases removed from V and 0 bases from J, the gap between germline ends came to 3 bases. CDR3 residues: CASSLDISYEQYF. The CDR3 DNA follows: TGTGCCAGCAGCTTAGACATCTCCTACGAGCAGTACTTC.